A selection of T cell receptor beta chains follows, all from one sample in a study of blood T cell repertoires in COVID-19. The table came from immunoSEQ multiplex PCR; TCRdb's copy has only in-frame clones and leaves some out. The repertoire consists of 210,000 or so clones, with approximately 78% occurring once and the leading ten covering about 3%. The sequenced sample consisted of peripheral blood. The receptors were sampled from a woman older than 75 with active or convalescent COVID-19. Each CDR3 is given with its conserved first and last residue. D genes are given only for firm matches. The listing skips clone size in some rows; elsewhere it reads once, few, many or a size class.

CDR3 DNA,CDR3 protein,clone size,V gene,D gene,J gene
TGCAGCGTTGGGGGACAGCTGGGGGAGTATGGCTACACCTTC,CSVGGQLGEYGYTF,-,TRBV29-1,TRBD1,TRBJ1-2
TGTGCCAGCAGTGAATCCCGGACAGGGAACACCGGGGAGCTGTTTTTT,CASSESRTGNTGELFF,-,TRBV25-1,TRBD1,TRBJ2-2
TGTGCCAGCAGCTTAGCCTCGACGGGGAACTATGGCTACACCTTC,CASSLASTGNYGYTF,-,TRBV11-2,-,TRBJ1-2
TGTGGATGTCGAGGGGACTACACCGGGGAGCTGTTTTTT,CGCRGDYTGELFF,-,TRBV3-1/TRBV3-2,-,TRBJ2-2
TGTGCCGCCGGACAGGGGACAGTCAGGAAGGATACGCAGTATTTT,CAAGQGTVRKDTQYF,-,TRBV10-3,TRBD1,TRBJ2-3
TGTGCCAGCAGCAAAGCACAGCTTCCCGATAGCAATCAGCCCCAGCATTTT,CASSKAQLPDSNQPQHF,once,TRBV21-1,-,TRBJ1-5
TGTGCCAGCAGTGAAGCGCGACTAGTTTACAATGAGCAGTTCTTC,CASSEARLVYNEQFF,-,TRBV2,-,TRBJ2-1
TGTGCCAGCGCGGGGACTAGCGGCGACACAGATACGCAGTATTTT,CASAGTSGDTDTQYF,once,TRBV7-9,TRBD2,TRBJ2-3
TGTGCCAGTAGTACCCACCCTCTGGACAGAAACACTGAAGCTTTCTTT,CASSTHPLDRNTEAFF,-,TRBV19,-,TRBJ1-1
TGTGCCAGCAGTGGCCGAGGGGAAGCTTTCTTT,CASSGRGEAFF,-,TRBV28,-,TRBJ1-1